The 5 T cell receptor beta chains given below trace back to one sample, sequenced in a study of CD8+CD57+ T cells in acquired aplastic anemia. Genomic DNA, the template, was used for profiling of the TCR beta VDJ and CDR3. TCRdb independently ran MiXCR on the reads; one entry per CDR3 protein. The sample records a few hundred thousand distinct CDR3 sequences, 70% to 85% being singletons. Previously, flow cytometry had revealed CD8+CD57+ cell expansion in the patients chosen for sequencing. What was sequenced was sorted CD4+, CD8+, or CD8+CD57+ T cells (not recorded which) from PBMCs. These receptors were obtained from a human donor with aplastic anemia.

J is TRBJ2-7 and V is TRBV11-3; 7 bases match TRBD1. The CDR3 spans 18 residues. Germline CDR1 is SGHNT and CDR2 is YENEEA. Trimming took 0 bases from V and 1 from J; bases not matched to a gene: 12. CDR3: CASSLDPEGTALSYEQYV. CDR3 nucleotides: TGTGCCAGCAGCTTAGATCCAGAAGGGACAGCCCTTTCCTACGAGCAGTACGTC.

To note about this clonotype: Because the CDR3's place on the DNA is in doubt, the DNA is left out and the CDR3 is given as listed by TCRdb. This chain links TRBV9 with TRBJ1-1. The CDR3 sequence runs 15 residues, both termini included. Germline V gives CDR1 SGDLS, CDR2 YYNGEE. CDR3 amino acids: CASSVGLNTQYFAFF.

The chain recombines TRBV7-8 with TRBJ2-7; 9 bases line up with TRBD2. Germline V gene lookup returns CDR1 SGHVS and CDR2 FQNEAQ. V shed 5 bases, J shed 6 bases, and the junction held 14 bases outside the gene matches. CDR3 length equals 16 residues. The CDR3 is CASSPPAGGRVAEQYV. The DNA of the CDR3 is TGTGCCAGCAGCCCACCGGCGGGGGGGCGGGTGGCCGAGCAGTACGTC.

A remark on this clonotype: At one of its ends the junction is not consistent with the germline gene, which may arise from a read error. V usage is TRBV5-1 and J usage is TRBJ1-1, with no clear D. Germline CDR1 and CDR2: SGHRS and YFSETQ. The CDR3 covers 15 residues. The CDR3 sequence: CASSLGTEAFPEALF. The CDR3 nucleotides read TGCGCCAGCAGCTTAGGCACTGAAGCTTTCCCTGAAGCTCTCTTT.

Concerning this clonotype itself: No conserved phenylalanine or tryptophan is present at the end of the CDR3, so a read error is the likely explanation. No DNA is shown, since the ends of the CDR3 on it are uncertain; the CDR3 is the one TCRdb lists. This sequence joins TRBV7-9 and TRBJ2-3. Germline lookup yields CDR1 SEHNR and CDR2 FQNEAQ (reference sequence). The CDR3 region is 13 residues in length, termini included. The CDR3 protein is CASRIDVYEQFFG.